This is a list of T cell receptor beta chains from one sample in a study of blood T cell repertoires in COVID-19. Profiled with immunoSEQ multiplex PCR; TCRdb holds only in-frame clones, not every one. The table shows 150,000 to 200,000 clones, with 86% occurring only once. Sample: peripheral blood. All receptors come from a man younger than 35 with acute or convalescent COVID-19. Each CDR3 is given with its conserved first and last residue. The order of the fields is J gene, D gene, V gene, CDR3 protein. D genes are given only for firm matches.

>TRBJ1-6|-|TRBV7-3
CASSVRGMGANSPLHF
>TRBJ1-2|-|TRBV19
CASSTSTGASYGYTF
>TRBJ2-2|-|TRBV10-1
CASSPIPNTGELFF
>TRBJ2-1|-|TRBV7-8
CASSLRDFPVDEQFF
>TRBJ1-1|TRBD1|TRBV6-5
CASSYHRQGPGTFF
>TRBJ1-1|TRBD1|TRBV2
CASSRQGINTEAFF
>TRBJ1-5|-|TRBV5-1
CASSFGGVDQPQHF
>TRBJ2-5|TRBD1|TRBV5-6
CASSLGGTVISRTQYF
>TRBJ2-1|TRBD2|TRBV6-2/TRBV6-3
CASSSGGAYNEQFF
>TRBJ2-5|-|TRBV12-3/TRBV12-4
CASSFSGAETQYF
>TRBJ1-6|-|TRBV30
CAWSVPGGRSPLHF
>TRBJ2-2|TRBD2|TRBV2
CASSVLAGGGWTGELFF
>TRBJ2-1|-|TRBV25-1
CASSIYNEQFF
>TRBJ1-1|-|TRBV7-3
CASSFSMNTEAFF
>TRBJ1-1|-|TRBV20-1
CSADDRLEAFF
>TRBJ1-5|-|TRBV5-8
CASSFRGYGVNQPQHF
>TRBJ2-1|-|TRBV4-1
CASSQDRVGGVGNEQFF
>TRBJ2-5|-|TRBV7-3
CASSLGSASGAYQETQYF
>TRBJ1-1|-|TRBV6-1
CASSEVRVMNTEAFF
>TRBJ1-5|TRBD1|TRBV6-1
CASSEDRGRPRSNQPQHF
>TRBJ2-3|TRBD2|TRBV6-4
CASSSGGTDTQYF
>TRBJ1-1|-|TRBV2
CASTLQGSYEAFF
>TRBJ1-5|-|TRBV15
CATSGAGLYQPQHF
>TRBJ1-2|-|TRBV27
CASSLSSVLTHGYTF
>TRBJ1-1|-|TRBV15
CATSRAGMNTEAFF
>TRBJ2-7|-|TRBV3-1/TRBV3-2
CASSQDLGIEQYF
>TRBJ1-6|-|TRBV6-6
CATEWSPMSYNSPLHF
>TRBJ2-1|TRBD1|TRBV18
CASSRDRGFNEQFF